The next 27 T cell receptor beta chains were all read from a single sample in a study of CD8 T cells in ankylosing spondylitis. These receptors' targets are unknown. Regarding the study as a whole: It appeared that ankylosing spondylitis blood was characterized by a TCR beta motif of seven or eight highly homologous variants.

TCRdb re-called the 5' RACE reads through MiXCR, storing one row per CDR3 protein. This sample has under 550,000 distinct CDR3 sequences, with 20% to 30% found just once. Material for sequencing was blood, either unsorted or a sorted T cell fraction (not recorded which). The receptor set was obtained from a male donor with ankylosing spondylitis.

This sequence joins TRBV2 and TRBJ2-4; weak D call: TRBD2 (6 bases). The germline V gene has CDR1 SNHLY and CDR2 FYNNEI. V lost 6 bases to trimming and J lost 8 bases, with 17 bases between them. The CDR3 covers 14 residues. Here the CDR3 DNA reads TGTGCCAGCAGGGCGACCGGGAGTGCGGACATTCAGTACTTC. This translates into CASRATGSADIQYF.

In its sample, this clonotype was seen many times. V and J are TRBV24-1 and TRBJ2-2; no clear D gene. V gave up 1 base and J gave up 4 bases, with 12 bases separating them. The germline V gene encodes CDR1 KGHDR and CDR2 SFDVKD. This CDR3 region has 16 residues. The CDR3 sequence: CATSDLSTQSTGELFF. The CDR3 DNA reads TGTGCCACCAGTGATTTATCGACTCAATCCACCGGGGAGCTGTTTTTT.

This clonotype was picked up a small number of times. The chain joins TRBV29-1 to TRBJ1-5; 7 nucleotides match TRBD1. The CDR3 contains 14 residues. Trimming at V came to 4 bases and at J to 3 bases, leaving 6 bases not matched to a gene. Germline V lookup: CDR1 SQVTM, CDR2 ANQGSEA. Written as DNA, the CDR3 is TGCAGCGTTGGTGGGACAGCACCCAATCAGCCCCAGCATTTT. This gives the protein CSVGGTAPNQPQHF.

This clonotype came up a few times. This chain joins TRBV18 and TRBJ1-4; 8 bases match TRBD1. V shed 3 bases and J 10 bases; nucleotides not matched to a gene: 25. Looked up from germline, CDR1 is KGHSH and CDR2 is LQKENI. The CDR3 length is 20 residues. The CDR3 loop reads CASSPPNLLQGDPFLGKLFF. CDR3 nucleotide sequence: TGTGCCAGCTCACCGCCTAACCTTTTACAGGGGGACCCATTCCTCGGAAAACTGTTTTTT.

In its sample, this clonotype was seen a few times. The rearrangement links TRBV5-1 to TRBJ2-1, with D possibly matching TRBD2 (5 bases). Germline V gives CDR1 SGHRS, CDR2 YFSETQ. This CDR3 is 16 amino acids long. The V end lost 1 base, the J end lost 3 bases, and 14 bases lay between the germline ends. CDR3 in DNA: TGCGCCAGCAGCTTGTTCCCCTCGGACTTCTACAATGAGCAGTTCTTC. It translates to CASSLFPSDFYNEQFF.

This clonotype has more than one count but fewer than ten. V usage is TRBV20-1 and J usage is TRBJ2-3, with 9 positions matching TRBD2. Germline CDR1 reads DFQATT; CDR2 reads SNEGSKA (reference sequence). V was pared by 2 bases and J by 1 base, with 4 bases of the junction left unmatched. CDR3 length: 15 residues. CDR3 protein: CSARRQREGTDTQYF. The CDR3, as DNA: TGCAGTGCTAGACGTCAGCGGGAGGGCACAGATACGCAGTATTTT.

The J gene is TRBJ2-5, the V gene TRBV3-1; D might be TRBD1 (6 bases). The CDR3 consists of 14 residues. The germline gives CDR1 LGHDT, CDR2 YNNKEL (reference sequence). The V end lost 6 bases, the J end lost 5 bases, and 16 bases lay between the germline ends. The CDR3 sequence is CASRYRDLRETQYF. The CDR3 DNA reads TGTGCCAGCAGATACAGGGACCTTCGGGAGACCCAGTACTTC.

The chain employs TRBV18 and TRBJ2-7; D remains unclear. The CDR3 contains 12 residues. The V and J ends lost 2 bases and 5 bases respectively, with 7 bases between them. The germline gives CDR1 KGHSH, CDR2 LQKENI. CDR3: CASSPGEDEQYV. The CDR3, as DNA: TGTGCCAGCTCACCAGGGGAAGACGAGCAGTACGTC.

The sample holds a few counts of this clonotype. CDR3 bases: TGTGCCAGCACAGGACAGCGACAGAACACTGAAGCTTTCTTT. Protein product: CASTGQRQNTEAFF. The rearrangement uses TRBV12-3 or TRBV12-4 and TRBJ1-1; tentatively, D is TRBD1 (6 bases). V gave up 7 bases and J gave up 1 base, with 13 bases separating them. The CDR3 runs to 14 residues.

This chain links TRBV20-1 with TRBJ2-3; 8 bases agree with TRBD2. CDR3 length: 14 residues. CDR1 and CDR2 (germline): DFQATT, SNEGSKA (reference sequence). The V and J ends lost 6 bases and 0 bases, in that order; junction bases with no gene match: 5. The CDR3 reads CSAVTSASTDTQYF. DNA for the CDR3: TGCAGTGCCGTGACTAGCGCTAGCACAGATACGCAGTATTTT.

This clonotype showed up many times. CDR3 in DNA: TGCAGTGCTAGTCGTCAGCCCCAGCATTTT. This sequence encodes CSASRQPQHF. This chain uses TRBV20-1 with TRBJ1-5; D is unclear. Trimming removed 3 bases at V and 6 bases at J, with 3 bases between. There are 10 residues in the CDR3. The germline V gene encodes CDR1 DFQATT and CDR2 SNEGSKA (reference sequence).

This clonotype has a handful of counts. The chain carries TRBV20-1 and TRBJ2-5; D remains ambiguous. Trimming shortened V by 0 bases and J by 5 bases, and 10 bases separated the two germline ends. This CDR3 region has 13 residues. Germline values: CDR1 DFQATT, CDR2 SNEGSKA (reference sequence). The CDR3 loop is CSAREGRRETQYF. CDR3 nucleotides: TGCAGTGCTAGAGAGGGCCGGCGGGAGACCCAGTACTTC.

The chain joins TRBV20-1 to TRBJ1-1, with D possibly TRBD1 on 5 matching bases. Between the trimmed V and J ends, which lost 5 bases and 6 bases, there was a span of 13 bases. The germline gives CDR1 DFQATT, CDR2 SNEGSKA (reference sequence). The CDR3 has 12 amino acids. CDR3 in amino acids: CSALSGFAEAFF. DNA for the CDR3: TGCAGTGCTTTGTCAGGGTTCGCTGAAGCTTTCTTT.

The rearrangement uses TRBV9 and TRBJ2-1; possible D gene TRBD2, 6 bases. The CDR3 has 13 amino acids. V lost 0 bases, J lost 9 bases, and 10 bases lay in between. Germline values: CDR1 SGDLS, CDR2 YYNGEE. This chain's CDR3 is CASSVGGGGEQFF. The DNA of the CDR3 is TGTGCCAGCAGCGTAGGGGGAGGAGGTGAGCAGTTCTTC.

This clonotype came up a few times. The rearrangement links TRBV29-1 to TRBJ2-3, with 11 bases matching TRBD2. CDR3 length: 16 amino acids. The germline gives CDR1 SQVTM, CDR2 ANQGSEA. With V trimmed by 5 bases and J by 0 bases, 7 bases remained unmatched. The CDR3 is CSVLLAGEESTDTQYF. The DNA of the CDR3 is TGCAGCGTTTTACTAGCGGGAGAGGAGAGCACAGATACGCAGTATTTT.

This clonotype occurred a few times. V is TRBV4-1 and J is TRBJ2-3; 9 bases align to TRBD1. Germline V gene data show CDR1 as MGHRA and CDR2 as YSYEKL. J gave up 6 bases and V 5 bases, and 12 bases lay outside the gene matches. The CDR3 is 16 residues long. CDR3 DNA sequence: TGCGCCAGCAGCTTACGCGGGACAGGGATTGAGGATACGCAGTATTTT. It translates to CASSLRGTGIEDTQYF.

In this sample, this clonotype turned up a few times. This chain's CDR3 is CASNGGRGTDTQYF. The CDR3, as DNA: TGTGCCAGCAATGGCGGGAGGGGCACAGATACGCAGTATTTT. The chain combines TRBV12-3 or TRBV12-4 with TRBJ2-3; 9 bases align to TRBD2. CDR3 length equals 14 residues. V lost 7 bases and J lost 1; bases outside the gene matches: 3.

This clonotype showed up many times. V usage is TRBV12-3 or TRBV12-4 and J usage is TRBJ2-7; 7 bases align to TRBD1. Losses at the gene ends were 5 bases for V and 2 bases for J; bases not matched to a gene: 6. This CDR3 is built from 14 residues. The CDR3 loop is CASSPTGVPYEQYF. CDR3 DNA: TGTGCCAGCAGTCCCACAGGGGTTCCCTACGAGCAGTACTTC.

The CDR3 DNA is TGTGCCAGCAGCCGAATAGACAGACACGAGCAGTACTTC. Translation: CASSRIDRHEQYF. The chain links TRBV11-1 to TRBJ2-7, with TRBD1 as a possible D gene (5 bases). Trimming removed 5 bases from V and 5 bases from J, with 13 bases in between. The CDR3 consists of 13 residues. CDR1 and CDR2 (germline): SGHAT, FQDESV (reference sequence).

In its sample, this clonotype was seen many times. The chain joins TRBV20-1 to TRBJ2-5, with D unresolved. V dropped 5 bases and J dropped 2 bases, with 15 bases sitting between them. The CDR3 extends over 14 amino acids. Germline CDR1 reads DFQATT; CDR2 reads SNEGSKA (reference sequence). The CDR3 DNA sequence: TGCAGTGCTCCAGAGTGGCCGTTACAAGAGACCCAGTACTTC. Its protein product is CSAPEWPLQETQYF.

The CDR3 DNA is TGTGCCAGCAGGGGTATGGGCAATCAGCCCCAGCATTTT. Its protein is CASRGMGNQPQHF. The rearrangement joins TRBV2 to TRBJ1-5; the D is unclear. Germline V gene data show CDR1 as SNHLY and CDR2 as FYNNEI. The CDR3 extends over 13 amino acids. V lost 6 bases to trimming and J lost 2 bases, with 8 bases between them. The full variable domain, its missing parts supplied by reference TRBV2 and TRBJ1-5, is EPEVTQTPSHQVTQMGQEVILRCVPISNHLYFYWYRQILGQKVEFLVSFYNNEISEKSEIFDDQFSVERPDGSNFTLKIRSTKLEDSAMYFCASRGMGNQPQHFGDGTRLSIL.

The J gene is TRBJ1-4, the V gene TRBV7-9; D gene unclear. The V end lost 4 bases, the J end lost 0 bases, and 9 bases lay between the germline ends. The CDR3 is 15 residues long. Looked up from germline, CDR1 is SEHNR and CDR2 is FQNEAQ (reference sequence). In nucleotides, the CDR3 is TGTGCCAGCAGCTCCCGTACTGCAACTAATGAAAAACTGTTTTTT. Protein product: CASSSRTATNEKLFF.

This clonotype showed up just a few times. This sequence joins TRBV30 and TRBJ1-5; 7 positions agree with TRBD1. V was pared by 2 bases and J by 2 bases, with 6 bases of the junction left unmatched. CDR3 length: 15 amino acids. CDR1 is GTSNPN, CDR2 SVGIG, per germline (reference sequence). The DNA of the CDR3 is TGTGCCTGGAGTAAGGGGGCAGTCCGCAATCAGCCCCAGCATTTT. Its protein product is CAWSKGAVRNQPQHF.

A few counts support this clonotype. V usage is TRBV5-1 and J usage is TRBJ2-5; D remains ambiguous. This CDR3 comprises 13 residues. V gave up 3 bases and J gave up 2 bases, with 8 bases separating them. From germline, CDR1 is SGHRS and CDR2 YFSETQ. The chain's CDR3 is CASSSSRQETQYF. The CDR3 DNA reads as TGCGCCAGCAGCTCGTCCCGTCAAGAGACCCAGTACTTC.

This clonotype was counted a few times. This chain connects TRBV7-2 to TRBJ2-1, with 10 bases matching TRBD2. The V segment lost 3 bases and the J segment 3 bases; nucleotides outside the gene matches: 11. This CDR3 comprises 18 residues. Germline V gene data show CDR1 as SGHTA and CDR2 as FQGNSA. The CDR3 DNA reads TGTGCCAGCAGCTTGGCTTTCCTAGCGGGAGCGAACTACAATGAGCAGTTCTTC. It yields the protein CASSLAFLAGANYNEQFF.

This clonotype has more than one count but fewer than ten. Written as DNA, the CDR3 is TGTGCCAGCAGCTGGGGCAGGGGGTCAAAGATGCACACAGATACGCAGTATTTT. Translated, it gives CASSWGRGSKMHTDTQYF. V is TRBV11-2 and J is TRBJ2-3; 7 bases agree with TRBD1. Germline trimming cut 4 bases from V and 2 bases from J; bases unmatched to any gene: 15. This CDR3 spans 18 amino acids. The germline gives CDR1 SGHAT, CDR2 FQNNGV.

Points on this clonotype: Mismatch with germline at one junction end may stem from a read error. The J gene is TRBJ2-4, the V gene TRBV30; D is perhaps TRBD1 (6 bases). Germline assignment: CDR1 GTSNPN and CDR2 SVGIG (reference sequence). CDR3 length: 11 residues. Here the CDR3 reads CAWSVGLGHSF. The CDR3 DNA reads TGTGCCTGGAGTGTAGGTCTGGGACACTCCTTC.